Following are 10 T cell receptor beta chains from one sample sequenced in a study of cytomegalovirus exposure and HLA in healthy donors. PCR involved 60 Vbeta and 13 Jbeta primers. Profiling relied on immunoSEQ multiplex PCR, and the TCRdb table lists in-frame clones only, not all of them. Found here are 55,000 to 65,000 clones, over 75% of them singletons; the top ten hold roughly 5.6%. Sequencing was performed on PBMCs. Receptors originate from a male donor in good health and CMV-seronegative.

Here the CDR3 DNA reads TGTGCCAGTAGTGGGACAGGGGGAGGAGAGACCCAGTACTTC. This encodes CASSGTGGGETQYF. The chain is built from TRBV19 and TRBJ2-5; 11 bases align to TRBD1. The V segment lost 5 bases and the J segment 4 bases; nucleotides outside the gene matches: 3. The CDR3 is 14 residues long. The germline V gene has CDR1 LNHDA and CDR2 SQIVND (reference sequence).

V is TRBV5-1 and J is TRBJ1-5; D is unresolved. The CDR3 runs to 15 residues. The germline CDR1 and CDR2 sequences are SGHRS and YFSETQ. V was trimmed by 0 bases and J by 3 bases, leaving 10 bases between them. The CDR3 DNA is TGCGCCAGCAGCTTGGCCGGAGGCAACAATCAGCCCCAGCATTTT. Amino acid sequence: CASSLAGGNNQPQHF.

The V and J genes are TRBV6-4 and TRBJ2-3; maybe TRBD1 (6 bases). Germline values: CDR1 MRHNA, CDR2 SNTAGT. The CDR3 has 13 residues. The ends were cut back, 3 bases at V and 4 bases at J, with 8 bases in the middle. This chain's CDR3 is CASSEQGADTQYF. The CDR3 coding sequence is TGTGCCAGCAGTGAACAGGGTGCAGATACGCAGTATTTT.

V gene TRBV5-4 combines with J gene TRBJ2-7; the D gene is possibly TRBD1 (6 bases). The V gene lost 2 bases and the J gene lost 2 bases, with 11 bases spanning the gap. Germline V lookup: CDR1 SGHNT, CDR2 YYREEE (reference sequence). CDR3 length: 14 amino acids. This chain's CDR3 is CASSLKQGAYEQYF. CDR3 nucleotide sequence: TGTGCCAGCAGCTTAAAACAGGGAGCCTACGAGCAGTACTTC.

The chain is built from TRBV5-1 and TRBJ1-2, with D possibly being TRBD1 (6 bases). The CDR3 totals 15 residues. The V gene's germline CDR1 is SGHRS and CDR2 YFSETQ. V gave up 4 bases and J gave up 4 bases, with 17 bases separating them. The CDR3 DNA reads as TGCGCCAGCAGCGCCGCATCAGGGACATCCTATGGCTACACCTTC. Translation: CASSAASGTSYGYTF.

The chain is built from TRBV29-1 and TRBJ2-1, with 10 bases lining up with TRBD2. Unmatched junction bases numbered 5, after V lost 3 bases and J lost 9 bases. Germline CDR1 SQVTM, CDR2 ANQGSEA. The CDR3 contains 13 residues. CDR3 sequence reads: CSVEPSGGSEQFF. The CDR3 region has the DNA TGCAGCGTTGAGCCTAGCGGGGGCTCTGAGCAGTTCTTC.

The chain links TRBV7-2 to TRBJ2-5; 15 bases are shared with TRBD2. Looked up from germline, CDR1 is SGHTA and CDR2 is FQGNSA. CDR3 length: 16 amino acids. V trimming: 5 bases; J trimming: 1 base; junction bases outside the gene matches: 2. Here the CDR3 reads CASSEGLAGGQETQYF. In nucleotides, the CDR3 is TGTGCCAGCAGCGAGGGACTAGCGGGGGGCCAAGAGACCCAGTACTTC.

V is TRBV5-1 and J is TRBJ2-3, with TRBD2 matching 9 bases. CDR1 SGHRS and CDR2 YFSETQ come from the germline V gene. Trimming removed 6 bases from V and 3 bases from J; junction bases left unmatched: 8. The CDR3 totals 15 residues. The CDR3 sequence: CASTASGAPTDTQYF. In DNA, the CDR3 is TGCGCCAGCACGGCTAGCGGGGCCCCTACAGATACGCAGTATTTT.

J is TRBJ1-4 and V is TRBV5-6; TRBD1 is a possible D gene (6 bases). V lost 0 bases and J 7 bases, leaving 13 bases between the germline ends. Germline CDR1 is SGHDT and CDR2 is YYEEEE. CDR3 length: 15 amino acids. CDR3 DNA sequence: TGTGCCAGCAGCTTGGATCGGAGGGGGGGTGAAAAACTGTTTTTT. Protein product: CASSLDRRGGEKLFF. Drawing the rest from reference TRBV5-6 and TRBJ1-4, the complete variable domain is DAGVTQSPTHLIKTRGQQVTLRCSPKSGHDTVSWYQQALGQGPQFIFQYYEEEERQRGNFPDRFSGHQFPNYSSELNVNALLLGDSALYLCASSLDRRGGEKLFFGSGTQLSVL.

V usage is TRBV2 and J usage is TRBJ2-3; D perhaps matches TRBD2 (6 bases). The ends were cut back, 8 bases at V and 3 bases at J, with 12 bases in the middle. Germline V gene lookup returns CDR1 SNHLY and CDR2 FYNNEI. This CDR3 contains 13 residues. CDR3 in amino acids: CASPGALTDTQYF. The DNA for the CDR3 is TGTGCCAGCCCGGGAGCATTGACAGATACGCAGTATTTT.